The T cell receptor (beta chain) described here comes from a study of blood T cells in healthy people across ages. Findings and limits, study-wide: CMV infection status of these donors was not known.

The study drew donors from healthy Caucasian individuals in Russia aged about 6 to 100. Roughly 10 milliliters of peripheral blood were drawn from each donor. Combining a sample-barcoded 5' primer with a J-beta primer mix, a second PCR ran for roughly 7 to 12 cycles. Tags on each cDNA molecule came from a template-switch adaptor with 12 random nucleotides. Using its own MiXCR run on the 5' RACE reads, TCRdb lists one record per CDR3 protein. The profile shows over 1,300,000 distinct CDR3 sequences, around 59% of them singletons. Trimming took 9 bases from V and 3 from J; bases not matched to a gene: 7. This CDR3 has 13 residues. Germline CDR1 reads SNHLY; CDR2 reads FYNNEI. Regarding this clonotype: Its antigen is still unknown.

The source is a man aged 18 to 30 in good health. The chain carries TRBV2 and TRBJ1-2; 7 bases agree with TRBD1. The sequenced material came from blood. The CDR3 bases are TGTGCCAGACAGAGAGGGACAGACTATGGCTACACCTTC. Translating gives CARQRGTDYGYTF.